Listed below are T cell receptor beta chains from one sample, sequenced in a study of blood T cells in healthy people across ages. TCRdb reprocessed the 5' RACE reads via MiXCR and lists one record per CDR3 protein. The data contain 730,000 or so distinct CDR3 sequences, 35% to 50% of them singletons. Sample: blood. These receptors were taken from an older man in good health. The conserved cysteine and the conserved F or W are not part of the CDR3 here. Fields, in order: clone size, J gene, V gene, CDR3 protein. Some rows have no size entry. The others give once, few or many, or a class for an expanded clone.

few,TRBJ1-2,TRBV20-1,SAPQDRADNYGYT
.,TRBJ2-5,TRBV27,ASSLGVGAKETQY
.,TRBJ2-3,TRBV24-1,ATSDLLGRGTDTQY
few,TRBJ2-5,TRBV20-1,SARGNRGVETQY
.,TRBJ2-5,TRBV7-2,ASSPTSGGPETQY
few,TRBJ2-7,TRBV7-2,ASSSPDSFYEQY
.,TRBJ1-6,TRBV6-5,AGTRDGDPLSPLH
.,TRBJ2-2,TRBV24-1,ATSDPTIGDRGHTGELF
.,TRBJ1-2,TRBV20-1,SARRGRWRNYGYT
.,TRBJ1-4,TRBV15,ATSKRTGVIHEELF
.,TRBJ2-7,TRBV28,ASISGTTEQY
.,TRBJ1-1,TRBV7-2,ASSLWGQTNTEAF
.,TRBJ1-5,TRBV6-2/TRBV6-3,ASTDGAGQPQH
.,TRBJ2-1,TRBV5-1,ASSSGQGSYNEQF
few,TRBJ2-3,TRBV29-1,SVDFGSGSPDTQY
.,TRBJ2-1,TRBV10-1,ASSGKGGGGYNEQF
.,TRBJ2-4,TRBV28,ASRGQGAGEQY
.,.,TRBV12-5,ASGSGQGEETQY
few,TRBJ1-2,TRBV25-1,ASRYEIGDGGGYT
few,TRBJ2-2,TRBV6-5,ASSYSRYTGELF
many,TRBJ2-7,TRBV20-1,SARSLSGSINEQY
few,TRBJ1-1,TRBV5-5,ASSYRASGYTEAF
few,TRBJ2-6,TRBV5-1,ASRGLGTSIGSGANVLT
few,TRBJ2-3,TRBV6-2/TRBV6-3,ASSVAGSTDTQY
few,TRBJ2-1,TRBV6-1,ATASLNEQF
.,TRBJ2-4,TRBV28,ASSPKWPSGRALAKNIQY
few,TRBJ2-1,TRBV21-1,ASSRPPGQSDNEQF
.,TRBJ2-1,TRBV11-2,ASSLDRVWSEQF
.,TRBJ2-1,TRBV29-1,SVSLGRDNERF
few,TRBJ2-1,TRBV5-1,ASSLVASSSYNEQF
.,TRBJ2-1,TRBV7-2,ASSLAEGGSGEQF
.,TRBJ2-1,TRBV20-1,SAFALAGVVDKQF
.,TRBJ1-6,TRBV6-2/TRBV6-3,ASSRRDRGRSPLH
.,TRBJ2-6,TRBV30,AWSVRTGPSSGANVLT
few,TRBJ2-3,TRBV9,ASSGRTGIFLTDTQY
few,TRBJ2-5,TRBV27,ASSLLGMNQETQY
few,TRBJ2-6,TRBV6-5,ASSRGFITGANVLT
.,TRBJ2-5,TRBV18,ASSPLARLNNKETQY
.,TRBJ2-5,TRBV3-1,ASRIAGGVETQY
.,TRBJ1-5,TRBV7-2,ASSLAGGLGQPQH
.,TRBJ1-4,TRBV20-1,SVRAKANEKLF
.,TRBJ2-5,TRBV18,ASSPPSREETQY
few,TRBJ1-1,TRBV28,ASNILNTEAF
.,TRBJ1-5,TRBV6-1,ASSDTASNQPQH
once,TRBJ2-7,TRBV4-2,ASSVERGEQY
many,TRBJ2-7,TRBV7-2,ASSLGQGNYEQY
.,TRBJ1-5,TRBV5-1,ASSPVGGRNQPQH
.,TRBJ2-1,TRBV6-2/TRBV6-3,ASHTGLETQF
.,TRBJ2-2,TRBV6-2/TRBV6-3,ASRSTGNTGELF
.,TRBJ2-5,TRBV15,ATSRDRGSNEQY
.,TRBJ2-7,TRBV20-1,SARDGSERSSYEQY
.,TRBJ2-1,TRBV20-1,SARNRVDPYNEQF
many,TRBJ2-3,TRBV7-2,ASSIRLAGESKFADTQY
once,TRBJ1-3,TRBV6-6,ASIATGGAGNTIY
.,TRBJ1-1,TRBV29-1,SVDALDRGGTEAF
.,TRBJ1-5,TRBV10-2,ASRENSNQPQH
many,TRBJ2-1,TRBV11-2,ASSKLAGGLMDEQF